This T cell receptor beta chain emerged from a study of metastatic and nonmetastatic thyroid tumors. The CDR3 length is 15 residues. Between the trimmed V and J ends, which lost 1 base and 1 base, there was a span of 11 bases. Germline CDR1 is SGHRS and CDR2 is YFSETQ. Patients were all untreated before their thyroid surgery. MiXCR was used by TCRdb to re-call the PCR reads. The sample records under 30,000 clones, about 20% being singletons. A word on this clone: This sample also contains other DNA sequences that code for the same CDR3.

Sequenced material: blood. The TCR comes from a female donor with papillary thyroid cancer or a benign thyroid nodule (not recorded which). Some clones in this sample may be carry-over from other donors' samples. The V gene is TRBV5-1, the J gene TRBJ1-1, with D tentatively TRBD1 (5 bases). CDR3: CASSLLGGGNTEAFF. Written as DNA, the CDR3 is TGCGCCAGCAGCTTGTTAGGCGGGGGGAACACTGAAGCTTTCTTT.